This T cell receptor beta chain was sequenced during a study of blood T cell repertoires in COVID-19. Profiled with immunoSEQ multiplex PCR; TCRdb holds only in-frame clones, not every one. The sample holds 250,000 to 350,000 clones, roughly nine tenths seen once. Germline CDR1 SGHNT, CDR2 YYREEE (reference sequence). The germline V and J ends were trimmed by 1 base and 4 bases, with 12 bases remaining between them. This CDR3 region has 15 residues. The chain links TRBV5-4 to TRBJ2-1; tentatively, D is TRBD2 (5 bases). Input material: peripheral blood. The receptor was isolated from a man aged 18 to 29 with active or convalescent COVID-19. In DNA, the CDR3 is TGTGCCAGCAGCTTGTCCGCGGGCGCTTACAATGAGCAGTTCTTC. This gives the protein CASSLSAGAYNEQFF.